Following are 22 T cell receptor beta chains from one sample sequenced in a study of blood T cell repertoires in COVID-19. Clones were sequenced by immunoSEQ multiplex PCR, and TCRdb holds only the in-frame ones, with some missing. The sample lists around 400,000 clones; more than 70% were seen once. Source material: PBMCs or T cells enriched from blood (not recorded which). The receptors stem from a woman under 30 who had been exposed to COVID-19.

The chain combines TRBV2 with TRBJ1-2, with 8 nucleotides matching TRBD1. Germline CDR1 reads SNHLY; CDR2 reads FYNNEI. The CDR3 covers 13 residues. V shed 0 bases and J 8 bases; nucleotides not matched to a gene: 2. The CDR3 DNA follows: TGTGCCAGCAGTGAAGCACGGACAGGGGGCTACACCTTC. The encoded protein is CASSEARTGGYTF. Full variable domain (missing parts from reference TRBV2 and TRBJ1-2): EPEVTQTPSHQVTQMGQEVILRCVPISNHLYFYWYRQILGQKVEFLVSFYNNEISEKSEIFDDQFSVERPDGSNFTLKIRSTKLEDSAMYFCASSEARTGGYTFGSGTRLTVV.

Worth noting for this clone: One end of the junction fails to match germline, which may point to a read error. This chain connects TRBV7-7 to TRBJ2-5; 8 bases fit TRBD2. Germline loops: CDR1 SSHAT, CDR2 FNYEAQ (reference sequence). CDR3 size: 15 residues. The CDR3 region has the DNA TGTGCTAGCAGTTACCGACCTGCGGGGGGCGAGACCCAGTACTTC. Encoded protein: CASSYRPAGGETQYF.

For this clone: Other DNA sequences in this sample translate to the same CDR3. V is TRBV6-5 and J is TRBJ2-3; 9 nucleotides agree with TRBD2. There are 15 residues in the CDR3. Trimming at V came to 4 bases and at J to 3 bases, leaving 5 bases not matched to a gene. The germline CDR1 and CDR2 sequences are MNHEY and SVGAGI. The DNA for the CDR3 is TGTGCCAGCAGTTCTTTAGCGGGGGTAACAGATACGCAGTATTTT. Encoded protein: CASSSLAGVTDTQYF.

The chain recombines TRBV12-5 with TRBJ2-5; 7 bases fit TRBD1. In germline, CDR1 is LGHNT, CDR2 FRNRAP. J gave up 1 base and V 7 bases, and 6 bases lay outside the gene matches. The CDR3 runs to 14 residues. The CDR3 bases are TGTGCTAGTGCCCGGGACAGTTTCCAAGAGACCCAGTACTTC. Its translation is CASARDSFQETQYF.

This rearrangement joins TRBV11-3 to TRBJ2-3; 16 nucleotides align to TRBD2. V lost 4 bases and J lost 0; bases outside the gene matches: 7. Germline CDR1 SGHNT, CDR2 YENEEA. The CDR3 is 19 amino acids. The DNA for the CDR3 is TGTGCCAGCAGCTGGGGACTAGCGGGGGGGCTTGGAAGCACAGATACGCAGTATTTT. Its translation: CASSWGLAGGLGSTDTQYF.

The chain links TRBV2 to TRBJ1-6; TRBD1 aligns across 10 bases. CDR3 size: 15 residues. Germline CDR1 SNHLY, CDR2 FYNNEI. The V gene end was trimmed by 8 bases and the J gene end by 4 bases; junction bases not matched to a gene: 5. CDR3 nucleotide sequence: TGTGCCAGCCTACTGGACAGGGGGTATAATTCACCCCTCCACTTT. Protein sequence: CASLLDRGYNSPLHF.

The chain recombines TRBV7-3 with TRBJ2-3; 12 nucleotides align to TRBD2. Germline V gives CDR1 SGHTA, CDR2 FQGTGA. The CDR3 has 17 residues. V was pared by 2 bases and J by 9 bases, with 12 bases of the junction left unmatched. CDR3 loop: CASSLLSTGTSGLTQYF. For the CDR3, the DNA is TGTGCCAGCAGCTTATTATCTACCGGGACTAGCGGGCTAACGCAGTATTTT.

In regard to this clone: The junction does not match germline at one end; this may be a read error. The chain uses TRBV19 and TRBJ2-7; 10 bases agree with TRBD1. The CDR3 totals 13 residues. The germline V gene has CDR1 LNHDA and CDR2 SQIVND (reference sequence). CDR3 bases: TGTGCCAGCAGTAAGGACAGGGGGTACGAGCAGTACTTC. Amino acids: CASSKDRGYEQYF. The full variable domain, with the rest looked up from reference TRBV19 and TRBJ2-7, is DGGITQSPKYLFRKEGQNVTLSCEQNLNHDAMYWYRQDPGQGLRLIYYSQIVNDFQKGDIAEGYSVSREKKESFPLTVTSAQKNPTAFYLCASSKDRGYEQYFGPGTRLTVT.

The genes are TRBV20-1 and TRBJ2-1, with 14 nucleotides matching TRBD2. J gave up 9 bases and V 3 bases, and 4 bases lay outside the gene matches. The length of the CDR3 is 14 residues. Germline V CDR1 and CDR2: DFQATT, SNEGSKA (reference sequence). The CDR3 is CSASMGLAGVEQFF. The CDR3 DNA reads TGCAGTGCTAGTATGGGACTAGCGGGAGTTGAGCAGTTCTTC.

In DNA, the CDR3 is TGTGCCAGCAGTACAGTCAGGGGGCAACCCTACGAGCAGTACTTC. Translated: CASSTVRGQPYEQYF. This sequence joins TRBV6-5 and TRBJ2-7; 8 positions match TRBD1. The CDR3 loop spans 15 amino acids. CDR1 and CDR2 from the germline V gene are MNHEY and SVGAGI. V lost 5 bases, J lost 2 bases, and 8 bases stayed unmatched.

This rearrangement joins TRBV24-1 to TRBJ2-2; 7 bases agree with TRBD1. The CDR3 contains 14 residues. The V gene end was trimmed by 6 bases and the J gene end by 3 bases; junction bases not matched to a gene: 3. Germline V CDR1 and CDR2: KGHDR, SFDVKD. Written as DNA, the CDR3 is TGTGCCACCAGTTGGGGACAGCACACCGGGGAGCTGTTTTTT. It is translated as CATSWGQHTGELFF.

The chain combines TRBV7-2 with TRBJ2-1; D unresolved. The CDR3 contains 13 residues. CDR1 is SGHTA, CDR2 FQGNSA, per germline. Trimming stripped 1 base from V and 7 bases from J, with 8 bases between. The CDR3 DNA reads as TGTGCCAGCAGCTTAGTTTTCGGGAATGAGCAGTTCTTC. Amino acid sequence: CASSLVFGNEQFF.

The rearrangement joins TRBV4-1 to TRBJ2-5; 10 nucleotides align to TRBD2. This CDR3 spans 15 amino acids. Germline V gives CDR1 MGHRA, CDR2 YSYEKL. V shed 5 bases, J shed 5 bases, and the junction held 8 bases outside the gene matches. The CDR3, as DNA: TGCGCCAGCAGCTATTTAGCGGGGGGAGGGGAGACCCAGTACTTC. It yields the protein CASSYLAGGGETQYF.

This chain connects TRBV5-1 to TRBJ2-1, with 13 bases fitting TRBD2. The CDR3 is 16 amino acids. CDR1 and CDR2 from the germline V gene are SGHRS and YFSETQ. V was clipped by 2 bases and J by 5 bases; unmatched bases: 4. In nucleotides, the CDR3 is TGCGCCAGCAGCTTTACTAGCGGGGGGGCCAACAATGAGCAGTTCTTC. Residues: CASSFTSGGANNEQFF.

The chain combines TRBV5-6 with TRBJ1-5; D is undetermined. The V end lost 5 bases, the J end lost 6 bases, and 9 bases lay between the germline ends. Germline assignment: CDR1 SGHDT and CDR2 YYEEEE. The CDR3 consists of 12 residues. The CDR3 coding sequence is TGTGCCAGCAGTAGTGGTTTTCAGCCCCAGCATTTT. Translation: CASSSGFQPQHF.

This chain joins TRBV7-6 and TRBJ2-3; TRBD2 aligns across 11 bases. The trim removed 5 bases at V and 4 bases at J, leaving 14 bases unmatched. Germline V lookup: CDR1 SGHVS, CDR2 FNYEAQ. CDR3 size: 18 residues. This CDR3 is CASSRRLPGLAVADTQYF. DNA for the CDR3: TGTGCCAGCAGCCGACGGTTGCCGGGACTAGCGGTTGCAGATACGCAGTATTTT. The entire variable domain, with the rest obtained from reference TRBV7-6 and TRBJ2-3, is as follows: GAGVSQSPRYKVTKRGQDVALRCDPISGHVSLYWYRQALGQGPEFLTYFNYEAQQDKSGLPNDRFSAERPEGSISTLTIQRTEQRDSAMYRCASSRRLPGLAVADTQYFGPGTRLTVL.

This clone was found a few times. This chain links TRBV6-2 or TRBV6-3 with TRBJ2-7; a weak D match, TRBD2 (5 bases). Between the trimmed V and J ends, which lost 6 bases and 6 bases, there was a span of 9 bases. The CDR3 spans 11 residues. Looked up from germline, CDR1 is MNHEY and CDR2 is SVGEGT. CDR3 residues: CASSRRSEQYF. The CDR3 nucleotides read TGTGCCAGCAGCCGGAGGAGCGAGCAGTACTTC.

The chain links TRBV5-6 to TRBJ1-2, with D possibly being TRBD1 (6 bases). This CDR3 has 12 residues. Germline V CDR1 and CDR2: SGHDT, YYEEEE. The V end was cut by 5 bases, the J end by 5 bases, with 10 bases between. The CDR3 DNA follows: TGTGCCAGCAGTTCCACAGGGTATGGCTACACCTTC. It is translated as CASSSTGYGYTF.

The V call is TRBV11-3, the J call TRBJ2-3; 13 bases agree with TRBD2. Germline V gene sequence: CDR1 SGHNT, CDR2 YENEEA. The length of the CDR3 is 16 residues. J gave up 4 bases and V 1 base, and 2 bases lay outside the gene matches. DNA of the CDR3: TGTGCCAGCAGCTTAGGGACTAGCGGGAGTGCAGATACGCAGTATTTT. Protein: CASSLGTSGSADTQYF.

V and J are TRBV7-9 and TRBJ2-5, with D possibly TRBD2 on 5 matching bases. This CDR3 is 16 amino acids long. Germline CDR1 reads SEHNR; CDR2 reads FQNEAQ (reference sequence). The V end lost 5 bases, the J end lost 5 bases, and 21 bases lay between the germline ends. The CDR3 is CASSDTGLGIKETQYF. The CDR3 bases are TGTGCCAGCAGCGACACCGGGCTCGGGATAAAGGAGACCCAGTACTTC.

DNA of the CDR3: TGTGCCAGCAGTGAAAGCTTCTCTGGAAACACCATATATTTT. Translating gives CASSESFSGNTIYF. The chain joins TRBV2 to TRBJ1-3; no definite D call. Germline assignment: CDR1 SNHLY and CDR2 FYNNEI. This CDR3 has 14 amino acids. V lost 2 bases and J 0 bases, leaving 5 bases between the germline ends.

The J gene is TRBJ1-2, the V gene TRBV2, with a possible D match to TRBD1 (6 bases). Germline V gene lookup returns CDR1 SNHLY and CDR2 FYNNEI. Trimming took off 0 bases at V and 4 bases at J, with 15 bases between the two ends. The CDR3 runs 16 residues. DNA for the CDR3: TGTGCCAGCAGTGAAGCCCGACAGGACTCCTTCTATGGCTACACCTTC. This translates into CASSEARQDSFYGYTF.